The clone carrying this TCR beta chain was seen just once. Its antigen is not known. Measured with immunoSEQ multiplex PCR; TCRdb has only the in-frame clones, and not every one. The data contain around 4,600 clones, roughly 77% of them singletons. The germline gives CDR1 SQVTM, CDR2 ANQGSEA. The CDR3 is 14 amino acids. V gave up 7 bases and J gave up 6 bases, with 20 bases separating them. These data are taken from a study of STAT5B mutations in CD4+ large granular lymphocyte leukemia. Study observations and caveats: Patient CD4-sorted repertoires stayed more clonal than healthy ones after leukemic-clone removal.

The sequence was collected from a man in his 70s with CD4+ T-cell large granular lymphocyte leukemia. Sequenced input: PBMCs. The rearrangement uses TRBV29-1 and TRBJ2-3; perhaps TRBD2 as D (6 bases). CDR3 sequence (DNA): TGCAGCGCCGCGGCTAGCGCGAGAGCCGATACGCAGTATTTT. Residues: CSAAASARADTQYF.